Listed here are 28 T cell receptor beta chains from one sample, sequenced in a study of T-cell reconstitution after alpha-beta-depleted transplantation in children. A TCRbeta library incorporating unique molecular identifiers was prepared. TCRdb re-called the PCR reads with MiXCR, one entry per CDR3 protein. The sample yields 300,000 to 400,000 distinct CDR3 sequences, around 15% seen once. The sequences come from PBMCs, mostly from graft donor cells, collected 360 days after TCRalphabeta/CD19-depleted stem cell transplant. The source is a male patient aged 2-10 years who had a stem cell transplant for acute lymphoblastic leukemia, so the T cells may come from the graft donor.

This clonotype was seen a handful of times. The V call is TRBV5-5, the J call TRBJ2-7, with 7 nucleotides matching TRBD2. The junction had 10 bases not matched to a gene; V was cut back by 6 bases and J by 1 base. Germline CDR1 SGHKS, CDR2 YYEKEE (reference sequence). CDR3 length equals 15 residues. CDR3 residues: CASNQRGLVSYEQYF. DNA for the CDR3: TGTGCCAGCAACCAAAGAGGACTAGTGTCCTACGAGCAGTACTTC.

This clonotype has more than one count but fewer than ten. The V gene is TRBV10-3, the J gene TRBJ2-4; 7 nucleotides line up with TRBD2. Germline values: CDR1 ENHRY, CDR2 SYGVKD. Losses at the gene ends were 2 bases for V and 2 bases for J; bases not matched to a gene: 3. The CDR3 loop spans 15 amino acids. The CDR3 reads CAISEGRGTKNIQYF. Here the CDR3 DNA reads TGTGCCATCAGTGAGGGGAGGGGAACCAAAAACATTCAGTACTTC.

This clonotype has at least ten counts. The chain joins TRBV28 to TRBJ2-7; tentative D call: TRBD1 (7 bases). Looked up from germline, CDR1 is MDHEN and CDR2 is SYDVKM. The CDR3 covers 14 residues. V gave up 6 bases and J gave up 0 bases, with 12 bases separating them. CDR3 sequence: CASSSGGLSYEQYF. DNA for the CDR3: TGTGCCAGCAGCTCAGGGGGGCTCTCCTACGAGCAGTACTTC.

The chain links TRBV10-3 to TRBJ2-3, with 7 bases fitting TRBD2. V was pared by 6 bases and J by 6 bases, with 18 bases of the junction left unmatched. Per the germline V gene, CDR1 is ENHRY and CDR2 is SYGVKD. The CDR3 totals 17 residues. CDR3 sequence (DNA): TGTGCCATCAGCATATCTAGCGGAAGAAGCCCCTTGGATACGCAGTATTTT. It codes for CAISISSGRSPLDTQYF.

This chain uses TRBV9 with TRBJ2-2, with 11 bases lining up with TRBD1. With V trimmed by 4 bases and J by 7 bases, 6 bases remained unmatched. CDR3 length: 15 residues. The germline V gene encodes CDR1 SGDLS and CDR2 YYNGEE. The CDR3 here is CASSPRTGGGGELFF. The CDR3 nucleotides read TGTGCCAGCAGCCCTCGGACAGGGGGCGGCGGGGAGCTGTTTTTT.

This clonotype was seen a few times. The rearrangement links TRBV2 to TRBJ1-5, with TRBD1 as a possible D gene (6 bases). The germline V gene encodes CDR1 SNHLY and CDR2 FYNNEI. V lost 4 bases to trimming and J lost 3 bases, with 19 bases between them. The CDR3 has 17 amino acids. The CDR3 loop reads CASSAPQQGLVNQPQHF. The CDR3 DNA follows: TGTGCCAGCAGTGCCCCCCAACAGGGTCTGGTCAATCAGCCCCAGCATTTT.

The gene calls are TRBV20-1 and TRBJ2-5; D is uncertain. Germline V gene lookup returns CDR1 DFQATT and CDR2 SNEGSKA (reference sequence). V shed 3 bases and J shed 2 bases, with 13 bases lying between them. This CDR3 has 14 amino acids. CDR3 amino acids: CSASLPQAQETQYF. CDR3 in DNA: TGCAGTGCTAGTTTGCCACAAGCGCAAGAGACCCAGTACTTC.

This clonotype was seen more than once but under ten times. The chain joins TRBV6-2 or TRBV6-3 to TRBJ2-4, with TRBD1 as a possible D gene (6 bases). The V end lost 5 bases, the J end lost 0 bases, and 11 bases lay between the germline ends. The germline V gene has CDR1 MNHEY and CDR2 SVGEGT. There are 15 residues in the CDR3. CDR3 DNA sequence: TGTGCCAGCAGTAACCCGGACAGAGCCAAAAACATTCAGTACTTC. Protein product: CASSNPDRAKNIQYF.

V usage is TRBV28 and J usage is TRBJ2-7; D perhaps matches TRBD2 (6 bases). Trimming stripped 8 bases from V and 7 bases from J, with 9 bases between. Germline V gene sequence: CDR1 MDHEN, CDR2 SYDVKM. This CDR3 has 10 residues. The CDR3 bases are TGTGCCAGCTCGACTAGAGAGCAGTACTTC. It specifies CASSTREQYF.

This clonotype was counted only a few times. The chain has TRBV4-1 and TRBJ2-2, with 8 positions matching TRBD1. Per the germline V gene, CDR1 is MGHRA and CDR2 is YSYEKL. V was clipped by 3 bases and J by 1 base; unmatched bases: 4. This CDR3 comprises 16 residues. The CDR3 region has the DNA TGCGCCAGCAGCCACATTGGGACAGGGAACACCGGGGAGCTGTTTTTT. This gives the protein CASSHIGTGNTGELFF.

This clonotype appeared many times. This rearrangement joins TRBV5-4 to TRBJ2-1; 9 nucleotides align to TRBD2. CDR1 is SGHNT and CDR2 is YYREEE in the germline V gene (reference sequence). The CDR3 consists of 17 residues. J lost 1 base, V lost 5 bases, and 10 bases had no gene match. CDR3 sequence reads: CASSLRSGRTSYNEQFF. The CDR3 DNA follows: TGTGCCAGCAGTCTTAGAAGCGGGAGGACTTCCTACAATGAGCAGTTCTTC.

This chain joins TRBV30 and TRBJ1-4; no definite D call. Germline CDR1 is GTSNPN and CDR2 is SVGIG (reference sequence). V was shortened by 2 bases and J by 4 bases, with 8 bases between the two germline ends. This CDR3 contains 13 residues. CDR3 sequence reads: CAWSRQFNEKLFF. The CDR3 region has the DNA TGTGCCTGGAGTAGGCAGTTTAATGAAAAACTGTTTTTT.

The chain has TRBV20-1 and TRBJ2-1; either TRBD1 or TRBD2 may supply D (5 bases each). V was pared by 6 bases and J by 0 bases, with 15 bases between. The CDR3 is 15 residues long. Germline-derived CDR1 and CDR2 are DFQATT and SNEGSKA (reference sequence). CDR3 in amino acids: CSARDGGSSYNEQFF. CDR3 DNA: TGCAGTGCCAGGGACGGCGGATCCTCCTACAATGAGCAGTTCTTC.

In this sample, this clonotype turned up many times. The genes are TRBV3-1 and TRBJ1-3; no clear D gene. This CDR3 has 16 amino acids. Germline lookup yields CDR1 LGHDT and CDR2 YNNKEL (reference sequence). The V end was cut by 0 bases, the J end by 0 bases, with 9 bases between. The CDR3 is CASSQDGTVSGNTIYF. The DNA for the CDR3 is TGTGCCAGCAGCCAAGACGGCACAGTCTCTGGAAACACCATATATTTT.

V and J are TRBV18 and TRBJ2-7; maybe TRBD1 (6 bases). CDR3 length: 14 residues. CDR1 is KGHSH and CDR2 is LQKENI in the germline V gene. V was shortened by 2 bases and J by 9 bases, with 17 bases between the two germline ends. CDR3 amino acids: CASSPRPGQIGQYF. For the CDR3, the DNA is TGTGCCAGCTCACCAAGACCCGGACAGATAGGGCAGTACTTC.

This clonotype occurred many times. The chain recombines TRBV20-1 with TRBJ1-2; 12 bases are shared with TRBD1. CDR3 length: 15 residues. Trimming cost V 4 bases and J 2 bases; bases outside gene matches: 5. The germline CDR1 and CDR2 sequences are DFQATT and SNEGSKA (reference sequence). The CDR3 DNA reads TGCAGTGCTAAAGGGACAGGGGGCGCAAACTATGGCTACACCTTC. Protein sequence: CSAKGTGGANYGYTF.

The sample holds a few counts of this clonotype. This chain connects TRBV4-2 to TRBJ2-5; D uncertain. Deletions cut 3 bases from V and 1 base from J, with 12 bases between. The germline V gene encodes CDR1 LGHNA and CDR2 YNFKEQ. There are 15 residues in the CDR3. CDR3: CASSQRDRSQETQYF. In nucleotides, the CDR3 is TGTGCCAGCAGCCAGAGAGACCGGAGCCAAGAGACCCAGTACTTC.

V usage is TRBV4-1 and J usage is TRBJ2-3; no clear D. V lost 5 bases and J lost 4, with 7 bases in between. The CDR3 loop spans 12 amino acids. CDR1 is MGHRA and CDR2 is YSYEKL in the germline V gene. The CDR3 nucleotides are TGCGCCAGCAGCGGATGGTCAGATACGCAGTATTTT. Residues: CASSGWSDTQYF.

The J gene is TRBJ2-6, the V gene TRBV29-1, with 7 nucleotides matching TRBD2. Germline CDR1 reads SQVTM; CDR2 reads ANQGSEA. V lost 5 bases, J lost 0 bases, and 16 bases stayed unmatched. CDR3 length: 19 residues. The CDR3 DNA is TGCAGCGTTACCTTAGTGGGGAGGGTCGAGGACTCTGGGGCCAACGTCCTGACTTTC. This encodes CSVTLVGRVEDSGANVLTF.

This clonotype was observed a few times. This sequence joins TRBV2 and TRBJ2-2; the D gene is possibly TRBD2 (5 bases). The CDR3 loop spans 15 amino acids. Between the trimmed V and J ends, which lost 5 bases and 0 bases, there was a span of 10 bases. Germline CDR1 is SNHLY and CDR2 is FYNNEI. The CDR3 bases are TGTGCCAGCAGTCGAGCGGAGCCGAACACCGGGGAGCTGTTTTTT. As protein: CASSRAEPNTGELFF.

The chain has TRBV2 and TRBJ2-7, with D perhaps given as TRBD1 or TRBD2 (6 bases each). Trimming stripped 8 bases from V and 6 bases from J, with 20 bases between. Germline V lookup: CDR1 SNHLY, CDR2 FYNNEI. CDR3 length equals 14 residues. CDR3 in amino acids: CASGGGLGLSEQYF. CDR3 bases: TGTGCCAGCGGAGGGGGACTCGGTTTGAGCGAGCAGTACTTC.

This clonotype has ten or more counts. The rearrangement joins TRBV14 to TRBJ1-1, with D possibly TRBD1 on 6 matching bases. Germline CDR1 SGHDN, CDR2 FVKESK. Trimming stripped 5 bases from V and 0 bases from J, with 13 bases between. There are 15 residues in the CDR3. CDR3 nucleotides: TGTGCCAGCAGCGGACCAGGGGATCTGAACACTGAAGCTTTCTTT. Translating gives CASSGPGDLNTEAFF.

The gene calls are TRBV7-8 and TRBJ2-1; D perhaps matches TRBD1 (6 bases). The V end was cut by 1 base, the J end by 4 bases, with 11 bases between. The length of the CDR3 is 15 residues. CDR1 is SGHVS, CDR2 FQNEAQ, per germline. The CDR3 sequence is CASSLGGTRYNEQFF. As DNA, the CDR3 is TGTGCCAGCAGCTTAGGGGGGACACGGTACAATGAGCAGTTCTTC.

This clonotype was observed a handful of times. The rearrangement uses TRBV4-2 and TRBJ2-5; 8 bases match TRBD2. The germline CDR1 and CDR2 sequences are LGHNA and YNFKEQ. The trim removed 0 bases at V and 2 bases at J, leaving 5 bases unmatched. The CDR3 extends over 16 amino acids. This CDR3 reads CASSQDFASGQETQYF. In DNA, the CDR3 is TGTGCCAGCAGCCAAGATTTTGCTAGCGGGCAAGAGACCCAGTACTTC.

The chain joins TRBV4-1 to TRBJ2-7; 8 bases align to TRBD2. Germline CDR1 is MGHRA and CDR2 is YSYEKL. Germline trimming cut 1 base from V and 0 bases from J; bases unmatched to any gene: 5. This CDR3 has 16 residues. CDR3 DNA sequence: TGCGCCAGCAGCCAAGGCGTAGCGGGGAGCTCCTACGAGCAGTACTTC. Protein sequence: CASSQGVAGSSYEQYF.

This clonotype occurred a few times. The V and J genes are TRBV7-2 and TRBJ2-7, with 11 bases identical to TRBD2. V shed 5 bases, J shed 2 bases, and the junction held 8 bases outside the gene matches. Per the germline V gene, CDR1 is SGHTA and CDR2 is FQGNSA. The CDR3 length is 16 residues. The CDR3 protein is CASSTSSSGRTYEQYF. CDR3 DNA sequence: TGTGCCAGCAGCACCTCGTCTAGCGGGAGGACCTACGAGCAGTACTTC.

This clonotype occurred a few times. The chain uses TRBV5-1 and TRBJ1-2; the D gene is possibly TRBD1 (5 bases). V lost 6 bases and J lost 5, with 14 bases in between. Germline V gene sequence: CDR1 SGHRS, CDR2 YFSETQ. The length of the CDR3 is 13 residues. The CDR3 bases are TGCGCCAGCACCCTTGGGGCAGCTTATGGCTACACCTTC. Translating gives CASTLGAAYGYTF.

This clonotype was picked up a small number of times. This chain links TRBV4-1 with TRBJ2-1; TRBD2 matches 7 bases. This CDR3 is built from 16 residues. The germline V gene encodes CDR1 MGHRA and CDR2 YSYEKL. After removal of 0 bases from V and 2 bases from J, the junction contained 4 bases not matched to a gene. Here the CDR3 reads CASSQDGGRAYNEQFF. DNA of the CDR3: TGCGCCAGCAGCCAAGATGGCGGGAGAGCCTACAATGAGCAGTTCTTC.